This entry is about one T cell receptor beta chain. The antigen remains unidentified. This entry belongs to a study of OX40 agonist ivuxolimab in advanced cancers. The overall study: All patients had ivuxolimab intravenously every 2 weeks at 0.01 to 10 mg/kg. Whole-study findings and limits: Clones of CD4+ and CD8+ blood T cells grew by week 6 at doses of 0.1 to 3.0 mg/kg. The investigators did not determine what antigen specificity the expanded peripheral T cells had. Individuals who were partial responders at 0.1-3.0 mg/kg had clonal expansion that ranked among the lowest.

Per germline, CDR1 MNHNY and CDR2 SVGAGI (reference sequence). Trimming removed 2 bases from V and 4 bases from J; junction bases left unmatched: 4. The CDR3 is 15 amino acids. The protocol was immunoSEQ multiplex PCR, while the TCRdb copy is restricted to in-frame clones and leaves out a portion. The sample contains about 19,000 clones, more than 70% of which appear only once. V and J are TRBV6-6 and TRBJ2-2, with TRBD1 matching 7 bases. This specimen consisted of CD4+ or CD8+ T cells sorted from blood, obtained in a trial of the OX40 agonist ivuxolimab. This TCR was sampled from an adult with an advanced solid tumor such as melanoma, head and neck, liver or kidney cancer. The CDR3 loop reads CASSYTGVGTGELFF. As DNA, the CDR3 is TGTGCCAGCAGTTACACAGGGGTGGGCACCGGGGAGCTGTTTTTT.